What follows are 8 T cell receptor beta chains derived from one specimen sequenced in a study of blood T cell repertoires in COVID-19. The repertoire was sequenced with immunoSEQ multiplex PCR; TCRdb's copy has only in-frame clones and lacks some. The sample consists of roughly 250,000 clones, around 80% of them appearing once. Sequences were obtained from peripheral blood. These receptors were collected from a human donor in a cohort sampled during active COVID-19.

This clone has just a few counts. The chain joins TRBV4-2 to TRBJ2-2; 11 nucleotides agree with TRBD2. J gave up 8 bases and V 4 bases, and 9 bases lay outside the gene matches. Per germline, CDR1 LGHNA and CDR2 YNFKEQ. The CDR3 is 16 amino acids. CDR3 DNA sequence: TGTGCCAGCAGCCCCCATAGCGGGGGGGCCGAGGGGGAGCTGTTTTTT. It yields the protein CASSPHSGGAEGELFF.

A note on this clone: Within the sample, other DNA sequences also encode this same CDR3. V is TRBV5-1 and J is TRBJ2-7, with TRBD2 identical over 13 bases. V shed 4 bases and J 5 bases; nucleotides not matched to a gene: 3. The CDR3 extends over 14 amino acids. Germline CDR1 SGHRS, CDR2 YFSETQ. DNA for the CDR3: TGCGCCAGCAGCACGGGGACTAGCGGGAACGAGCAGTACTTC. As protein: CASSTGTSGNEQYF. The full variable domain, completed using reference TRBV5-1 and TRBJ2-7, is KAGVTQTPRYLIKTRGQQVTLSCSPISGHRSVSWYQQTPGQGLQFLFEYFSETQRNKGNFPGRFSGRQFSNSRSEMNVSTLELGDSALYLCASSTGTSGNEQYFGPGTRLTVT.

The gene calls are TRBV30 and TRBJ1-2; the D is unclear. CDR3 size: 13 residues. Trimming removed 2 bases at V and 2 bases at J, with 9 bases between. Germline CDR1 reads GTSNPN; CDR2 reads SVGIG (reference sequence). In DNA, the CDR3 is TGTGCCTGGAGTCTTCAGGTGAACTATGGCTACACCTTC. Translated, it gives CAWSLQVNYGYTF.

This clone was counted ten times or more. This chain connects TRBV5-8 to TRBJ2-2, with 7 bases that match TRBD2. CDR3 length: 15 residues. J gave up 7 bases and V 2 bases, and 8 bases lay outside the gene matches. From germline, CDR1 is SGHTS and CDR2 YDEGEE. The CDR3: CASSFLAGVGGELFF. In DNA, the CDR3 is TGTGCCAGCAGCTTTCTCGCGGGAGTAGGCGGGGAGCTGTTTTTT. The complete variable domain, with remaining parts taken from reference TRBV5-8 and TRBJ2-2, reads EAGVTQSPTHLIKTRGQQATLRCSPISGHTSVYWYQQALGLGLQFLLWYDEGEERNRGNFPPRFSGRQFPNYSSELNVNALELEDSALYLCASSFLAGVGGELFFGEGSRLTVL.

The chain recombines TRBV6-5 with TRBJ1-1; D is possibly TRBD1 (6 bases). V gave up 9 bases and J gave up 1 base, with 15 bases separating them. CDR1 MNHEY and CDR2 SVGAGI come from the germline V gene. The CDR3 is 14 residues long. In DNA, the CDR3 is TGTGCCAGTACCAAGGGACAAGAGAACACTGAAGCTTTCTTT. Translation: CASTKGQENTEAFF.

This clone was recorded once. CDR3 residues: CASSGQNPSGANVLTF. The CDR3 DNA follows: TGTGCCAGCAGTGGGCAGAACCCCTCTGGGGCCAACGTCCTGACTTTC. V gene TRBV2 combines with J gene TRBJ2-6, with unresolved D. Germline assignment: CDR1 SNHLY and CDR2 FYNNEI. With 4 bases removed from V and 0 bases from J, the gap between germline ends came to 10 bases. The CDR3 has 16 residues.

V and J are TRBV5-1 and TRBJ2-1; D might be TRBD2 (5 bases). The CDR3 totals 15 residues. The V end lost 7 bases, the J end lost 2 bases, and 16 bases lay between the germline ends. Germline V gene data show CDR1 as SGHRS and CDR2 as YFSETQ. The CDR3 nucleotides are TGCGCCAGCTGGGAGTCACGGGCCACCTACAATGAGCAGTTCTTC. Encoded protein: CASWESRATYNEQFF.

This sequence joins TRBV21-1 and TRBJ2-7; the table's D call, TRBD2, was not checked against the DNA. TRBV21-1 represents a pseudogene. CDR3 length: 11 amino acids. The DNA of the CDR3 is TGTGCCAGCATAGCGGACTACGAGCAGTACTTC. Amino acid sequence: CASIADYEQYF.